These 21 T cell receptor beta chains came from one sample sequenced in a study of blood T cell repertoires in COVID-19. Measured with immunoSEQ multiplex PCR; TCRdb has only the in-frame clones, and not every one. The sample gives about 180,000 clones, roughly 88% of which show up once; over 7.5% is in the top ten. The sample consisted of PBMCs or T cells enriched from blood (not recorded which). The receptors derive from a young woman who had recovered from COVID-19.

This rearrangement joins TRBV19 to TRBJ2-6; 9 positions agree with TRBD1. V dropped 5 bases and J dropped 0; count of bases not matched to a gene: 14. This CDR3 has 20 residues. Germline-derived CDR1 and CDR2 are LNHDA and SQIVND (reference sequence). CDR3 coding DNA: TGTGCCAGTAGTCCAACCGCCGGGACAGGGCTTACCTCTGGGGCCAACGTCCTGACTTTC. Its protein is CASSPTAGTGLTSGANVLTF.

V usage is TRBV7-2 and J usage is TRBJ2-1; 9 positions agree with TRBD2. The CDR3 runs 16 residues. V trimming: 5 bases; J trimming: 4 bases; junction bases outside the gene matches: 9. Germline V lookup: CDR1 SGHTA, CDR2 FQGNSA. The CDR3 loop reads CASSRNSGSWYNEQFF. CDR3 nucleotide sequence: TGTGCCAGCAGCCGGAATAGCGGGAGTTGGTACAATGAGCAGTTCTTC.

A single count supports this clone. The CDR3 DNA reads TGTGCCAGCAGTTTTATAGCGGGGGACTACGAGCAGTACTTC. Protein sequence: CASSFIAGDYEQYF. The chain couples TRBV27 to TRBJ2-7; 9 bases match TRBD2. Germline assignment: CDR1 MNHEY and CDR2 SMNVEV (reference sequence). V lost 3 bases to trimming and J lost 3 bases; unmatched junction nucleotides: 3. CDR3 length: 14 amino acids.

This clone was recorded a few times. V and J are TRBV18 and TRBJ1-2; the D is unclear. This CDR3 has 14 amino acids. CDR1 KGHSH and CDR2 LQKENI come from the germline V gene. The ends were cut back, 5 bases at V and 1 base at J, with 11 bases in the middle. The CDR3 sequence: CASSTRQLNYGYTF. The CDR3 DNA is TGTGCCAGCTCAACCAGGCAACTTAACTATGGCTACACCTTC.

J is TRBJ2-1 and V is TRBV4-1; 8 nucleotides match TRBD2. Germline CDR1 and CDR2: MGHRA and YSYEKL. This CDR3 contains 16 residues. Trimming at V came to 4 bases and at J to 0 bases, leaving 5 bases not matched to a gene. For the CDR3, the DNA is TGCGCCAGCAGCCGCAGACTAGCGCCCTCCTACAATGAGCAGTTCTTC. Its protein is CASSRRLAPSYNEQFF.

The V and J genes are TRBV24-1 and TRBJ2-5; 8 positions agree with TRBD2. Germline V gives CDR1 KGHDR, CDR2 SFDVKD. The CDR3 length is 14 residues. J gave up 3 bases and V 7 bases, and 6 bases lay outside the gene matches. CDR3 sequence reads: CATRSAGGEETQYF. The CDR3 nucleotides are TGTGCCACCAGGTCAGCCGGGGGGGAAGAGACCCAGTACTTC.

The rearrangement joins TRBV7-8 to TRBJ2-3, with 11 bases matching TRBD2. Per the germline V gene, CDR1 is SGHVS and CDR2 is FQNEAQ. J lost 4 bases, V lost 0 bases, and 12 bases had no gene match. CDR3 size: 19 residues. CDR3: CASSLAVTSGSGGADTQYF. CDR3 sequence (DNA): TGTGCCAGCAGCTTAGCGGTTACTAGCGGGAGTGGTGGGGCAGATACGCAGTATTTT.

Here the CDR3 DNA reads TGTGCCAGCAGCCCCGGGACAGAGAAAGCTTTCTTT. It encodes CASSPGTEKAFF. The V and J genes are TRBV7-9 and TRBJ1-1; 7 bases align to TRBD1. The trim removed 5 bases at V and 9 bases at J, leaving 6 bases unmatched. Germline assignment: CDR1 SEHNR and CDR2 FQNEAQ (reference sequence). The CDR3 extends over 12 amino acids.

The gene calls are TRBV27 and TRBJ2-3; D is uncertain. The CDR3 sequence is 16 residues long. Trimming shortened V by 5 bases and J by 1 base, and 16 bases separated the two germline ends. Germline CDR1 MNHEY, CDR2 SMNVEV (reference sequence). Written as DNA, the CDR3 is TGTGCCAGCAGTCCCACGAGCGATCCCCGCACAGATACGCAGTATTTT. Translating it yields CASSPTSDPRTDTQYF.

This chain joins TRBV5-6 and TRBJ1-1; D is perhaps TRBD1 (6 bases). Germline lookup yields CDR1 SGHDT and CDR2 YYEEEE. Trimming removed 4 bases at V and 1 base at J, with 14 bases between. The CDR3 is 15 residues long. For the CDR3, the DNA is TGTGCCAGCAGCCAAACGGGACAAGGGAACACTGAAGCTTTCTTT. This gives the protein CASSQTGQGNTEAFF.

The rearrangement uses TRBV7-8 and TRBJ2-7; possibly TRBD2 for D (6 bases). The CDR3 sequence is 15 residues long. Trimming took 4 bases from V and 4 from J, leaving 17 bases between them. Per germline, CDR1 SGHVS and CDR2 FQNEAQ. CDR3 region: CASSSADGSFYEQYF. DNA of the CDR3: TGTGCCAGCAGCTCCGCTGACGGGAGTTTTTACGAGCAGTACTTC.

This clone was seen just once. V gene TRBV12-3 or TRBV12-4 combines with J gene TRBJ2-7, with D uncertain. Trimming removed 2 bases at V and 4 bases at J, with 6 bases between. The length of the CDR3 is 12 residues. The CDR3 here is CASSLSRYEQYF. In nucleotides, the CDR3 is TGTGCCAGCAGTTTATCTCGGTACGAGCAGTACTTC.

The J gene is TRBJ2-7, the V gene TRBV11-2; D is perhaps TRBD2 (6 bases). CDR3 size: 14 residues. V lost 1 base, J lost 7 bases, and 14 bases lay in between. CDR1 and CDR2 from the germline V gene are SGHAT and FQNNGV. CDR3 sequence reads: CASSLAAGPGEQYF. The CDR3 nucleotides are TGTGCCAGCAGCTTAGCGGCGGGGCCGGGGGAGCAGTACTTC.

The chain combines TRBV5-5 with TRBJ1-4, with D possibly being TRBD1 (6 bases). The germline V gene has CDR1 SGHKS and CDR2 YYEKEE (reference sequence). This CDR3 is 14 amino acids long. The V end was cut by 2 bases, the J end by 3 bases, with 8 bases between. CDR3 DNA sequence: TGTGCCAGCAGCTTAACAGGGCCTAATGAAAAACTGTTTTTT. Amino acid sequence: CASSLTGPNEKLFF.

The chain combines TRBV6-2 or TRBV6-3 with TRBJ2-3, with D perhaps matching TRBD1 (6 bases). CDR1 and CDR2 (germline): MNHEY, SVGEGT. This CDR3 region has 15 residues. The ends were cut back, 7 bases at V and 1 base at J, with 15 bases in the middle. DNA of the CDR3: TGTGCCAGCAACCCTCTCAGGGGTGGCACAGATACGCAGTATTTT. It is translated as CASNPLRGGTDTQYF.

The chain is built from TRBV3-1 (or the pseudogene TRBV3-2) and TRBJ1-5; D is possibly TRBD1 (5 bases). The CDR3 sequence is 15 residues long. Germline assignment: CDR1 LGHDT and CDR2 YNNKEL (reference sequence). Trimming removed 0 bases from V and 6 bases from J, with 12 bases in between. CDR3 DNA: TGTGCCAGCAGCCAAGAGGGGGGTTCGGGTCAGCCCCAGCATTTT. Amino acid sequence: CASSQEGGSGQPQHF.

This clone is labeled medium-sized (0.01 to 0.1%). The chain is built from TRBV28 and TRBJ2-7; D unresolved. V lost 1 base, J lost 2 bases, and 6 bases lay in between. The CDR3 loop spans 13 amino acids. CDR1 and CDR2 (germline): MDHEN, SYDVKM. The CDR3 nucleotides read TGTGCCAGCAGTTTATCTCCAGCCTACGAGCAGTACTTC. It encodes CASSLSPAYEQYF.

This clone occurred once. The chain links TRBV20-1 to TRBJ2-7; 8 bases line up with TRBD2. The germline V gene encodes CDR1 DFQATT and CDR2 SNEGSKA (reference sequence). This CDR3 contains 13 residues. After removal of 3 bases from V and 6 bases from J, the junction contained 7 bases not matched to a gene. CDR3 in DNA: TGCAGTGCTAGTTCCAGCGGGAGAGGCGAGCAGTACTTC. It specifies CSASSSGRGEQYF.

This rearrangement joins TRBV9 to TRBJ2-7; 10 bases map to TRBD2. CDR1 SGDLS and CDR2 YYNGEE come from the germline V gene. V shed 0 bases and J 1 base; nucleotides not matched to a gene: 1. This CDR3 is built from 15 residues. Here the CDR3 DNA reads TGTGCCAGCAGCGTAGCTAGCGGGAGATCCTACGAGCAGTACTTC. Protein product: CASSVASGRSYEQYF.

The chain is built from TRBV21-1 and TRBJ1-6. TRBV21-1 is given as a pseudogene. The CDR3 is made up of 20 amino acids. The CDR3 DNA follows: TGTGCCAGCAGCAAAAGGCGGGGGGCGCGTGAGGTTCCCGATAATTCACCCCTCCACTTT. This codes for CASSKRRGAREVPDNSPLHF.

CDR3 loop: CASSLRTGAYEQYF. The CDR3 DNA is TGTGCCAGTAGCCTCAGGACAGGGGCCTACGAGCAGTACTTC. The V and J genes are TRBV19 and TRBJ2-7; 9 nucleotides align to TRBD1. Germline V gene data show CDR1 as LNHDA and CDR2 as SQIVND (reference sequence). V was pared by 6 bases and J by 2 bases, with 5 bases of the junction left unmatched. There are 14 residues in the CDR3. Variable domain in full (rest from reference TRBV19 and TRBJ2-7): DGGITQSPKYLFRKEGQNVTLSCEQNLNHDAMYWYRQDPGQGLRLIYYSQIVNDFQKGDIAEGYSVSREKKESFPLTVTSAQKNPTAFYLCASSLRTGAYEQYFGPGTRLTVT.